This TCR beta chain comes out of a study of vaccination and CD4 T cells after COVID-19. Study overall: Cells received overlapping spike peptides from SARS-CoV-2, HCoV-NL63, HCoV-OC43 and HCoV-229E as stimulation.

Points on this clonotype: Its specificity is unknown.

V lost 1 base and J 7 bases, leaving 16 bases between the germline ends. Germline CDR1 reads SGHAT; CDR2 reads FQNNGV. The CDR3 runs 16 residues. The treatment here: approximately 10-day PBMC culture with coronavirus spike peptide pools or control peptides (ViraFEST assay). The unexposed donor's CD4+ T cells were collected before the COVID-19 pandemic (2011-2018). Half of the medium was exchanged for fresh IL-2 medium, first on day 3 and then on day 7. Unexposed-donor CD4+ T cells were probed with SARS-CoV-2 S/N and four cold-coronavirus spikes, cells permitting. Sequencing of DNA taken from cultured CD4+ T cells relied on the Oncomine TCR Beta short-read assay. Genomic DNA was extracted from cultured CD4+ T cells. One entry per CDR3 protein, called by TCRdb with MiXCR from the PCR reads. The table shows about 9,300 distinct CDR3 sequences, with under 35% occurring only once.

The V call is TRBV11-2, the J call TRBJ2-2, with D maybe TRBD2 (5 bases). The receptor was derived from a human donor in good health. Sequenced sample: CD4+ T cells from blood, cultured in vitro. CDR3 amino acids: CASSLGGVGVGGELFF. The CDR3 DNA is TGTGCCAGCAGCTTAGGAGGTGTCGGGGTGGGCGGGGAGCTGTTTTTT.